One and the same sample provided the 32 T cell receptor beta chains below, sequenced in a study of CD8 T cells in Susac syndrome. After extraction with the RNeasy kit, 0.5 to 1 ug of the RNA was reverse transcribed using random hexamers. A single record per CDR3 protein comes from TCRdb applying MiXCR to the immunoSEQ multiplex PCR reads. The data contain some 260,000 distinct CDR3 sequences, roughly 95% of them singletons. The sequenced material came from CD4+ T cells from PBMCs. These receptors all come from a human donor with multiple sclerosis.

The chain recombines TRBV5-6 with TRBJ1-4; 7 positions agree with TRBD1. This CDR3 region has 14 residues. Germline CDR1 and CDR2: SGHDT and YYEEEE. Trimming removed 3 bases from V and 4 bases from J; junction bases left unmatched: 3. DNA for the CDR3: TGTGCCAGCAGCTCCGGGACAGTTAATGAAAAACTGTTTTTT. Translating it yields CASSSGTVNEKLFF.

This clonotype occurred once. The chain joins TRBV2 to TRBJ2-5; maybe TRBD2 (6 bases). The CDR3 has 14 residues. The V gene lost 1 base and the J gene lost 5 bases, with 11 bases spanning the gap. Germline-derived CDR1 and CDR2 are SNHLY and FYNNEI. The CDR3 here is CASSEDMGGETQYF. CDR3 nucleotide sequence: TGTGCCAGCAGTGAAGATATGGGAGGCGAGACCCAGTACTTC. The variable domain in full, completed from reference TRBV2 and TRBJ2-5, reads EPEVTQTPSHQVTQMGQEVILRCVPISNHLYFYWYRQILGQKVEFLVSFYNNEISEKSEIFDDQFSVERPDGSNFTLKIRSTKLEDSAMYFCASSEDMGGETQYFGPGTRLLVL.

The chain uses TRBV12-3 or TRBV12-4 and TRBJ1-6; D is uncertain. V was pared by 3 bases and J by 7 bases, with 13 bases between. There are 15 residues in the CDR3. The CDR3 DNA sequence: TGTGCCAGCAGTTTCGGCGGTCCGGGGAATTCACCCCTCCACTTT. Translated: CASSFGGPGNSPLHF.

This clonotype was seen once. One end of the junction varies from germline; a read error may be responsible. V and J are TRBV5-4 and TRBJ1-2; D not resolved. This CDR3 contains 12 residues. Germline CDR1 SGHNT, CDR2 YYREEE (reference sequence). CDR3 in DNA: TGTGCCAGCAGCTTACAGACGATGCCGCCAATCTTC. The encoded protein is CASSLQTMPPIF.

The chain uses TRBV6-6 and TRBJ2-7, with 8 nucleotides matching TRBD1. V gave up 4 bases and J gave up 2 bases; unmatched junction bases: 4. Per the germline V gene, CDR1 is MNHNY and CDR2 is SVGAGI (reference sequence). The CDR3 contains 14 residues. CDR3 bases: TGTGCCAGCAGTTCCCAGGGGGCCACCTACGAGCAGTACTTC. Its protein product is CASSSQGATYEQYF.

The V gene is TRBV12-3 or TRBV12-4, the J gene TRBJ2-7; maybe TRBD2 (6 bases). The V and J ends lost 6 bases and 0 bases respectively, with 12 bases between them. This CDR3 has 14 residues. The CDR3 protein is CASSRSGDSYEQYV. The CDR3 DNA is TGTGCCAGCAGCCGCTCGGGGGACTCCTACGAGCAGTACGTC.

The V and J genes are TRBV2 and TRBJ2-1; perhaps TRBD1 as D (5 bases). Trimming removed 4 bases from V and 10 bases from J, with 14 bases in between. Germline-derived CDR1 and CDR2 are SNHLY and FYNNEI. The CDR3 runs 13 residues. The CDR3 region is CASSVIGAGEQFF. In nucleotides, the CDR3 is TGTGCCAGCAGTGTCATAGGGGCCGGGGAGCAGTTCTTC.

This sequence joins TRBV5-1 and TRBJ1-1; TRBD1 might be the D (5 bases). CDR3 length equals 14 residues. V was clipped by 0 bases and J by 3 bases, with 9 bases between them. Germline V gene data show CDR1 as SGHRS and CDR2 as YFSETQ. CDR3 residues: CASSLEGTHTEAFF. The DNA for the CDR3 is TGCGCCAGCAGCTTGGAAGGGACGCACACTGAAGCTTTCTTT.

CDR3 amino acids: CASSLSGTPNTEAFF. For the CDR3, the DNA is TGCGCCAGCAGCTTGTCAGGGACACCGAACACTGAAGCTTTCTTT. This chain connects TRBV5-1 to TRBJ1-1; D may be TRBD1 (6 bases). V gave up 1 base and J gave up 1 base, with 11 bases separating them. Germline CDR1 reads SGHRS; CDR2 reads YFSETQ. CDR3 length equals 15 residues.

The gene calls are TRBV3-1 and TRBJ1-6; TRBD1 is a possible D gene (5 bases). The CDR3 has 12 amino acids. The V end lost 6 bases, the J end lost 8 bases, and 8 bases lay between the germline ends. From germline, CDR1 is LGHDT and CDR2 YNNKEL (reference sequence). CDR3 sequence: CASRGDYSPLHF. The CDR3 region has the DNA TGTGCCAGCAGAGGGGACTATTCACCCCTCCACTTT.

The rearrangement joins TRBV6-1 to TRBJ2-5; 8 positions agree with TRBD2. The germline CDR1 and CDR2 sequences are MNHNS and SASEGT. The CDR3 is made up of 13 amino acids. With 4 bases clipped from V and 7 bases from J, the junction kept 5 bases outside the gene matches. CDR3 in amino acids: CASSVGLVGTQYF. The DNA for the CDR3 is TGTGCCAGCAGTGTGGGACTAGTGGGGACCCAGTACTTC.

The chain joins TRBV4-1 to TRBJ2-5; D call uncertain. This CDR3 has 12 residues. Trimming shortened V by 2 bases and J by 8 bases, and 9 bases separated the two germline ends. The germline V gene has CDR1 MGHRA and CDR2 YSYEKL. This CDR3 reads CASSQPANTQYF. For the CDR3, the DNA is TGCGCCAGCAGCCAACCAGCGAATACCCAGTACTTC.

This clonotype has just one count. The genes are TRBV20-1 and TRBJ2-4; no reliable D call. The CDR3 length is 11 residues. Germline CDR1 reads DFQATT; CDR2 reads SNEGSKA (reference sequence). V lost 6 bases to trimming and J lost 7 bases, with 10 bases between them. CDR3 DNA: TGCAGTGCGCCCACCGAGAACATTCAGTACTTC. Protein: CSAPTENIQYF.

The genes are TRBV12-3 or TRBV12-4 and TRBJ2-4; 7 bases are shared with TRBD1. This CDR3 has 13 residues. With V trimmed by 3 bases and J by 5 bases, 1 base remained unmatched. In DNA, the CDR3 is TGTGCCAGCAGTTTGGACAGGCAAAACATTCAGTACTTC. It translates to CASSLDRQNIQYF.

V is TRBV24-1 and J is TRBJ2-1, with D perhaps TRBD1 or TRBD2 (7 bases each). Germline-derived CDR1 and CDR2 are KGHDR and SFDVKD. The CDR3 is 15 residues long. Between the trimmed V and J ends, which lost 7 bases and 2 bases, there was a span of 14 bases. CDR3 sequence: CATSQGGSAYNEQFF. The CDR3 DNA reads TGTGCCACCAGCCAGGGGGGGAGCGCCTACAATGAGCAGTTCTTC.

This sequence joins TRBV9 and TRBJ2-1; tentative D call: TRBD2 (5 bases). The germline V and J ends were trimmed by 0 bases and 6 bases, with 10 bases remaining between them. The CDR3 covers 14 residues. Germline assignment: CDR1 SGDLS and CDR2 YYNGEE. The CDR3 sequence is CASSVGWTANEQFF. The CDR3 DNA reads TGTGCCAGCAGCGTAGGATGGACTGCCAATGAGCAGTTCTTC.

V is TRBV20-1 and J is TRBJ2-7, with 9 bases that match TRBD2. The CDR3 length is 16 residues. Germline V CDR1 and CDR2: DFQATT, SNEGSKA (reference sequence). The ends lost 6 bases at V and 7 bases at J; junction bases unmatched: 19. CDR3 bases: TGCAGTGCGCCCTTCCCCGGGGCTAGCGGGATTGGGGAGCAGTACTTC. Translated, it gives CSAPFPGASGIGEQYF.

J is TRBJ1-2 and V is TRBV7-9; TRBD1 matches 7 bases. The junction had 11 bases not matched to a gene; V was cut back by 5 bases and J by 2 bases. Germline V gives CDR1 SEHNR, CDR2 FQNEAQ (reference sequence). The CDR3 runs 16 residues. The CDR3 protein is CASSVGGTASNYGYTF. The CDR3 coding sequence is TGTGCCAGCAGCGTTGGGGGGACAGCCTCCAACTATGGCTACACCTTC.

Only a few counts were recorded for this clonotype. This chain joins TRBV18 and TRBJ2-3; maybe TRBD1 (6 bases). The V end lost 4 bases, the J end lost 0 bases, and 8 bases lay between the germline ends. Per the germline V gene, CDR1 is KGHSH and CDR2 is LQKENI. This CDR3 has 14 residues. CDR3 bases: TGTGCCAGCTCACAAGGACAGAGCACAGATACGCAGTATTTT. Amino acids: CASSQGQSTDTQYF. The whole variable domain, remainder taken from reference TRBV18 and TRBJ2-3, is NAGVMQNPRHLVRRRGQEARLRCSPMKGHSHVYWYRQLPEEGLKFMVYLQKENIIDESGMPKERFSAEFPKEGPSILRIQQVVRGDSAAYFCASSQGQSTDTQYFGPGTRLTVL.

The CDR3, as DNA: TGTGCCAGCAGTTTAGCGTCTAGCGAGACCCAGTACTTC. Protein: CASSLASSETQYF. The chain combines TRBV12-3 or TRBV12-4 with TRBJ2-5; the D gene is possibly TRBD2 (5 bases). The germline V and J ends were trimmed by 0 bases and 5 bases, with 7 bases remaining between them. This CDR3 spans 13 amino acids.

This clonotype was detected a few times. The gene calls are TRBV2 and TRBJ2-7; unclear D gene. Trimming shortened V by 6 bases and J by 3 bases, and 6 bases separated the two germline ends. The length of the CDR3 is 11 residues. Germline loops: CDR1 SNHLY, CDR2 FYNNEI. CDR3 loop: CASSPIYEQYV. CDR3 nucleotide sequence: TGTGCCAGCAGCCCAATCTACGAGCAGTACGTC.

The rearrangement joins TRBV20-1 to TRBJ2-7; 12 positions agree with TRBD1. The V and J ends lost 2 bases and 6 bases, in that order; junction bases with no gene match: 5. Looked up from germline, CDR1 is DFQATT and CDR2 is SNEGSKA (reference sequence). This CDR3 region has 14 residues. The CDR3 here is CSARTGTGGAEQYV. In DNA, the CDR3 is TGCAGTGCTAGAACCGGGACAGGGGGCGCCGAGCAGTACGTC.

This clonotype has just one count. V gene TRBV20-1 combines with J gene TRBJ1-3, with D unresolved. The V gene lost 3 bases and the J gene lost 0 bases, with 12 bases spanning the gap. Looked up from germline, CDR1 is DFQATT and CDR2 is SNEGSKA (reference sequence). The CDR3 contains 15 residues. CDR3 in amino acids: CSAREAGNSGNTIYF. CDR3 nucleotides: TGCAGTGCTAGGGAAGCGGGAAACTCTGGAAACACCATATATTTT.

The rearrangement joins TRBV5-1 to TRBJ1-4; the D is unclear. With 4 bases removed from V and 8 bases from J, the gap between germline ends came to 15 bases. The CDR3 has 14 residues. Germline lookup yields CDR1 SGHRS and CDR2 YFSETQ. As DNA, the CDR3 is TGCGCCAGCAGCCTCGACGGGGTCCCCGAAAAACTGTTTTTT. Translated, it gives CASSLDGVPEKLFF.

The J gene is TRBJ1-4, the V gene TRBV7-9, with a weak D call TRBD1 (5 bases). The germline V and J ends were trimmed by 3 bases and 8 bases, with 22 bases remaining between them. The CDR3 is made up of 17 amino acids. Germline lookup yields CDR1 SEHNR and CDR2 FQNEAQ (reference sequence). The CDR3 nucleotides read TGTGCCAGCAGCTTGGGCGGGGACCCGACATTACAGGAAAAACTGTTTTTT. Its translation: CASSLGGDPTLQEKLFF. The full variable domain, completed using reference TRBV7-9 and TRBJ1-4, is DTGVSQNPRHKITKRGQNVTFRCDPISEHNRLYWYRQTLGQGPEFLTYFQNEAQLEKSRLLSDRFSAERPKGSFSTLEIQRTEQGDSAMYLCASSLGGDPTLQEKLFFGSGTQLSVL.

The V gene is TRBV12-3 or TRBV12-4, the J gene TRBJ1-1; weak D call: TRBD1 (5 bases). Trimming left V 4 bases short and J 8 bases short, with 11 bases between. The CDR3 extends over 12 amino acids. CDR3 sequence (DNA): TGTGCCAGCAGTTGGCTAGGGGCAGAAGCTTTCTTT. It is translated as CASSWLGAEAFF.

The CDR3 DNA reads TGTGCCAGCAGCTTATCGGCAGGTCAAGGGTACACCTTC. It translates to CASSLSAGQGYTF. V and J are TRBV7-9 and TRBJ1-2; D is ambiguous. The CDR3 length is 13 residues. Germline CDR1 and CDR2: SEHNR and FQNEAQ (reference sequence). Deletions cut 2 bases from V and 11 bases from J, with 15 bases between.

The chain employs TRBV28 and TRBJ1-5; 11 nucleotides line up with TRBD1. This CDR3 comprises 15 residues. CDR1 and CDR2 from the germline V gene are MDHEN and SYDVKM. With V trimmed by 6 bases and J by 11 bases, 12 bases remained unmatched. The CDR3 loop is CASRGRTGGKQAQHF. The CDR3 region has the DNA TGTGCCAGCAGGGGACGGACAGGGGGCAAGCAGGCCCAGCATTTT.

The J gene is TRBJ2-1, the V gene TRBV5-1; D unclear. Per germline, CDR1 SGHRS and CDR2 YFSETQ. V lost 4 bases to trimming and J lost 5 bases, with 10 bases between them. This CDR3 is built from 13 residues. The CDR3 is CASSPEVHNEQFF. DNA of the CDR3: TGCGCCAGCAGCCCGGAAGTCCACAATGAGCAGTTCTTC. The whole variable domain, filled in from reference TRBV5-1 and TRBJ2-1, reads KAGVTQTPRYLIKTRGQQVTLSCSPISGHRSVSWYQQTPGQGLQFLFEYFSETQRNKGNFPGRFSGRQFSNSRSEMNVSTLELGDSALYLCASSPEVHNEQFFGPGTRLTVL.

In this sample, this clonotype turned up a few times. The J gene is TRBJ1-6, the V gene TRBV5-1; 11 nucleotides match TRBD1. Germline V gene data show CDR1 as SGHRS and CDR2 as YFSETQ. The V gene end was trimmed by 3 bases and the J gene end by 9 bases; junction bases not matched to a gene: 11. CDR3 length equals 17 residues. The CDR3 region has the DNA TGCGCCAGCAGCTCTCCCCCGGGACAGGGGGTAGCTTCACCCCTCCACTTT. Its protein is CASSSPPGQGVASPLHF.

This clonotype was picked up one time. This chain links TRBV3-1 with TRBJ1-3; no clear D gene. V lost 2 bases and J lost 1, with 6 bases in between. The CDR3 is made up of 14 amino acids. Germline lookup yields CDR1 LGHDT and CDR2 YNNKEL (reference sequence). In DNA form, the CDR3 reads TGTGCCAGCAGCCAAACCCGATCTGGAAACACCATATATTTT. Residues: CASSQTRSGNTIYF.

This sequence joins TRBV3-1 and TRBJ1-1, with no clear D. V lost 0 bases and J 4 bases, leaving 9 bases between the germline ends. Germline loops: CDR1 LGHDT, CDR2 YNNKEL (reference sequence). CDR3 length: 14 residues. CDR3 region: CASSQETRTTEAFF. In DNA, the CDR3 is TGTGCCAGCAGCCAAGAAACAAGAACCACTGAAGCTTTCTTT.